The 26 T cell receptor beta chains below come from one sample, sequenced in a study of blood T cells in healthy people across ages. Together with a sample-barcoded 5' primer, a J-beta primer mix was included in a second PCR lasting roughly 7 to 11 cycles. A single record per CDR3 protein comes from TCRdb applying MiXCR to the 5' RACE reads. Of 780,000 or so distinct CDR3 sequences in the sample, about 55% were seen once. Specimen: blood. The receptors stem from a man older than 75 in good health.

A few counts support this clonotype. CDR3 DNA: TGTGCCAGCAGCCTTACTAGCGTTAACAATGAGCAGTTCTTC. It encodes CASSLTSVNNEQFF. The rearrangement links TRBV7-2 to TRBJ2-1; 7 positions agree with TRBD2. Germline trimming cut 5 bases from V and 5 bases from J; bases unmatched to any gene: 6. The CDR3 totals 14 residues. Germline V gene lookup returns CDR1 SGHTA and CDR2 FQGNSA.

This clonotype was seen a few times. This chain uses TRBV27 with TRBJ2-7, with a possible D match to TRBD2 (5 bases). V lost 4 bases, J lost 6 bases, and 10 bases lay in between. The germline gives CDR1 MNHEY, CDR2 SMNVEV (reference sequence). The CDR3 has 12 residues. The DNA for the CDR3 is TGTGCCAGCAGTTCGCCCCTAGCCGAGCAGTACTTC. Amino acid sequence: CASSSPLAEQYF.

About this clonotype: The junction and the germline gene differ at one end; a read error may be behind it. The chain recombines TRBV7-2 with TRBJ2-1, with TRBD2 identical over 7 bases. The CDR3 extends over 15 amino acids. Germline V gives CDR1 SGHTA, CDR2 FQGNSA. CDR3 in DNA: TGTGCCAGCAGCTTAGCGCGGGAGCGATTCGATGAGCGGTTCTTC. Protein sequence: CASSLARERFDERFF.

The V call is TRBV6-5, the J call TRBJ2-5; D not resolved. The V gene's germline CDR1 is MNHEY and CDR2 SVGAGI. Deletions cut 6 bases from V and 11 bases from J, with 13 bases between. The CDR3 has 11 amino acids. The CDR3, as DNA: TGTGCCAGCAGGATCGGCATTTCGCAGTACTTC. Translated, it gives CASRIGISQYF.

V and J are TRBV29-1 and TRBJ1-2; no clear D. Per the germline V gene, CDR1 is SQVTM and CDR2 is ANQGSEA. CDR3 length: 12 residues. V was cut by 0 bases and J by 8 bases, with 10 bases left in between. The CDR3 DNA is TGCAGCGTTGAAGACCTTGATCGGGGCTACACCTTC. It specifies CSVEDLDRGYTF. The entire variable domain, with the rest obtained from reference TRBV29-1 and TRBJ1-2, is as follows: SAVISQKPSRDICQRGTSLTIQCQVDSQVTMMFWYRQQPGQSLTLIATANQGSEATYESGFVIDKFPISRPNLTFSTLTVSNMSPEDSSIYLCSVEDLDRGYTFGSGTRLTVV.

V and J are TRBV15 and TRBJ2-2; the match to TRBD1 covers 7 bases. Germline V gene lookup returns CDR1 LNHNV and CDR2 YYDKDF (reference sequence). The CDR3 has 17 amino acids. V was pared by 0 bases and J by 2 bases, with 6 bases of the junction left unmatched. The CDR3 reads CATSRDTGTANTGELFF. CDR3 DNA: TGTGCCACCAGCAGAGATACCGGGACAGCCAACACCGGGGAGCTGTTTTTT.

The rearrangement links TRBV5-1 to TRBJ2-4; D is unclear. The end of the DNA is better explained by TRBJ2-7, so the J call may be wrong. Germline V CDR1 and CDR2: SGHRS, YFSETQ. The CDR3 spans 15 residues. CDR3 DNA sequence: TGCGCCAGCAGCACAGACGAGATGGTCCGGGACGAGCAGTACTTC. Encoded protein: CASSTDEMVRDEQYF.

Points on this clonotype: One end of the junction does not line up with germline, which may come from a read error. The CDR3 sequence is CATSGENSLYNEQFF. The CDR3 DNA reads as TGTGCCACCAGCGGAGAAAACAGCCTCTACAATGAGCAGTTCTTC. This sequence joins TRBV15 and TRBJ2-1; D remains unclear. The CDR3 length is 15 residues. Germline V gene data show CDR1 as LNHNV and CDR2 as YYDKDF (reference sequence).

The J gene is TRBJ1-4, the V gene TRBV5-1, with 7 bases lining up with TRBD1. Per the germline V gene, CDR1 is SGHRS and CDR2 is YFSETQ. V was clipped by 0 bases and J by 4 bases; unmatched bases: 3. The CDR3 sequence is 15 residues long. CDR3 in DNA: TGCGCCAGCAGCTTGGGGACAGGACTTAATGAAAAACTGTTTTTT. It specifies CASSLGTGLNEKLFF.

V gene TRBV29-1 combines with J gene TRBJ2-3, with no clear D. This CDR3 has 13 amino acids. V shed 4 bases and J shed 14 bases, with 22 bases lying between them. Germline CDR1 is SQVTM and CDR2 is ANQGSEA. The chain's CDR3 is CSVVKRMHRYAYF. CDR3 coding DNA: TGCAGCGTTGTTAAACGGATGCACAGATACGCGTATTTT.

The genes are TRBV28 and TRBJ2-5, with 8 bases matching TRBD2. The CDR3 runs 16 residues. The germline V gene encodes CDR1 MDHEN and CDR2 SYDVKM. V was clipped by 5 bases and J by 5 bases; unmatched bases: 13. CDR3 residues: CASSSSGSFTGETQYF. CDR3 bases: TGTGCCAGCAGTAGCAGCGGGAGTTTTACTGGGGAGACCCAGTACTTC. Full variable domain (rest looked up from reference TRBV28 and TRBJ2-5): DVKVTQSSRYLVKRTGEKVFLECVQDMDHENMFWYRQDPGLGLRLIYFSYDVKMKEKGDIPEGYSVSREKKERFSLILESASTNQTSMYLCASSSSGSFTGETQYFGPGTRLLVL.

This clonotype has more than one count but fewer than ten. The CDR3, as DNA: TGTGCCAGCAGCACTCAAGGACAGGTATACACTGAAGCTTTCTTT. It is translated as CASSTQGQVYTEAFF. The chain is built from TRBV7-2 and TRBJ1-1, with 7 nucleotides matching TRBD1. Germline V gene lookup returns CDR1 SGHTA and CDR2 FQGNSA. The CDR3 length is 15 residues. V shed 5 bases and J 3 bases; nucleotides not matched to a gene: 9.

This chain connects TRBV7-8 to TRBJ2-3; possible D gene TRBD2, 6 bases. The CDR3 is 16 amino acids. The germline CDR1 and CDR2 sequences are SGHVS and FQNEAQ. Trimming left V 4 bases short and J 14 bases short, with 28 bases between. CDR3 DNA: TGTGCCAGCAGCTCAGCTAGCGCTCCCTTAGGGAGATACGCGTATTTT. This gives the protein CASSSASAPLGRYAYF. The full variable domain, rest sourced from reference TRBV7-8 and TRBJ2-3, is GAGVSQSPRYKVAKRGQDVALRCDPISGHVSLFWYQQALGQGPEFLTYFQNEAQLDKSGLPSDRFFAERPEGSVSTLKIQRTQQEDSAVYLCASSSASAPLGRYAYFGPGTRLTVL.

The CDR3: CSVEGTQGGPDTQYF. The CDR3 nucleotides are TGCAGCGTTGAAGGCACCCAGGGCGGCCCAGATACGCAGTATTTT. V usage is TRBV29-1 and J usage is TRBJ2-3; maybe TRBD1 (5 bases). Germline assignment: CDR1 SQVTM and CDR2 ANQGSEA. CDR3 length equals 15 residues. V was clipped by 1 base and J by 4 bases, with 15 bases between them.

This clonotype has more than one count but fewer than ten. This chain connects TRBV29-1 to TRBJ2-5, with 12 nucleotides matching TRBD2. CDR3 size: 13 residues. Germline loops: CDR1 SQVTM, CDR2 ANQGSEA. V trimming: 6 bases; J trimming: 4 bases; junction bases outside the gene matches: 3. This CDR3 reads CSVAGLAGETQYF. CDR3 DNA: TGCAGCGTCGCGGGACTAGCGGGAGAGACCCAGTACTTC.

The table lists this clonotype with a few counts. The chain is built from TRBV6-6 and TRBJ2-7, with 14 bases matching TRBD2. The CDR3 sequence is 15 residues long. Trimming cost V 7 bases and J 9 bases; bases outside gene matches: 11. Germline values: CDR1 MNHNY, CDR2 SVGAGI (reference sequence). This CDR3 reads CASTSGTSGSIGQYF. CDR3 sequence (DNA): TGTGCCAGCACCTCGGGGACTAGCGGGAGTATTGGGCAGTACTTC.

The genes are TRBV5-1 and TRBJ2-5, with 7 bases lining up with TRBD1. V was pared by 4 bases and J by 11 bases, with 11 bases of the junction left unmatched. CDR3 length: 13 residues. Germline loops: CDR1 SGHRS, CDR2 YFSETQ. The CDR3 nucleotides are TGCGCCAGCAGCGGGGACAGCCACAATGAGCAGTACTTC. Translating it yields CASSGDSHNEQYF.

The chain joins TRBV20-1 to TRBJ2-1, with 13 bases matching TRBD2. Losses at the gene ends were 3 bases for V and 10 bases for J; bases not matched to a gene: 3. The CDR3 consists of 13 residues. Per germline, CDR1 DFQATT and CDR2 SNEGSKA (reference sequence). The CDR3 bases are TGCAGTGCTAGGGGGACTAGCGGGACAGAGCAGTTCTTC. This translates into CSARGTSGTEQFF.

The chain has TRBV28 and TRBJ1-6, with D perhaps matching TRBD1 (6 bases). V was shortened by 8 bases and J by 6 bases, with 11 bases between the two germline ends. Germline V gene data show CDR1 as MDHEN and CDR2 as SYDVKM. This CDR3 has 13 amino acids. CDR3 DNA sequence: TGTGCCAGCTTCAAACAGGGTAATTCACCCCTCCACTTT. This sequence encodes CASFKQGNSPLHF.

This sequence joins TRBV7-9 and TRBJ1-2; D ambiguous. Per the germline V gene, CDR1 is SEHNR and CDR2 is FQNEAQ (reference sequence). The V and J ends lost 0 bases and 2 bases respectively, with 13 bases between them. The CDR3 sequence is 16 residues long. CDR3 protein: CASSLAEAGSNYGYTF. The CDR3 DNA sequence: TGTGCCAGCAGCTTAGCAGAAGCGGGCAGCAACTATGGCTACACCTTC.

This chain uses TRBV5-4 with TRBJ2-4; D possibly corresponds to TRBD2 (6 bases). The J call may be wrong; the DNA end is better matched by TRBJ2-5. The length of the CDR3 is 14 residues. Germline V CDR1 and CDR2: SGHNT, YYREEE (reference sequence). CDR3 bases: TGTGCCAGCAGCCCCCCTACTAGCATGAAGACCCAGTACTTC. This encodes CASSPPTSMKTQYF.

Concerning this clonotype: At one boundary the junction diverges from the germline segment, which might be a read error. The CDR3 DNA follows: TGCAGCGGTGAATGGCTAGCGGGAAGGCCAGATACGCAGTATTTT. It specifies CSGEWLAGRPDTQYF. V usage is TRBV29-1 and J usage is TRBJ2-3, with 9 bases fitting TRBD2. The CDR3 length is 15 residues. Germline CDR1 SQVTM, CDR2 ANQGSEA.

This chain joins TRBV2 and TRBJ2-1; D might be TRBD2 (7 bases). The CDR3 runs to 16 residues. Germline V gene data show CDR1 as SNHLY and CDR2 as FYNNEI. V lost 10 bases, J lost 7 bases, and 26 bases lay in between. The CDR3 loop is CAIRGLAASPRNEQFF. The CDR3 nucleotides are TGTGCCATCCGGGGGCTAGCGGCCTCCCCTCGGAATGAGCAGTTCTTC.

The V and J genes are TRBV7-2 and TRBJ2-1; D may be TRBD1 (5 bases). This CDR3 has 14 residues. The germline CDR1 and CDR2 sequences are SGHTA and FQGNSA. V dropped 1 base and J dropped 9 bases, with 13 bases sitting between them. DNA for the CDR3: TGTGCCAGCAGCTTAGTATCTAGGGGTGGTGAGCAGTTCTTC. Translation: CASSLVSRGGEQFF.

About this clonotype: One junction end disagrees with the germline gene, perhaps due to a read error. The V call is TRBV5-1, the J call TRBJ2-2; no definite D call. CDR1 and CDR2 (germline): SGHRS, YFSETQ. The CDR3 sequence is 12 residues long. The CDR3 sequence: CASILGTGELFF. In DNA, the CDR3 is TGCGCCAGCATCTTGGGGACCGGGGAGCTGTTTTTT. The complete variable domain, with remaining parts taken from reference TRBV5-1 and TRBJ2-2, reads KAGVTQTPRYLIKTRGQQVTLSCSPISGHRSVSWYQQTPGQGLQFLFEYFSETQRNKGNFPGRFSGRQFSNSRSEMNVSTLELGDSALYLCASILGTGELFFGEGSRLTVL.

This clonotype has only a few counts. V and J are TRBV20-1 and TRBJ2-5, with D uncertain. The CDR3 spans 11 residues. Germline V gives CDR1 DFQATT, CDR2 SNEGSKA (reference sequence). V lost 2 bases and J lost 5, with 6 bases in between. CDR3 amino acids: CSARKSETQYF. The CDR3 DNA reads as TGCAGTGCTAGAAAGTCCGAGACCCAGTACTTC.